The next 32 T cell receptor beta chains were all read from a single sample in a study of metastatic and nonmetastatic thyroid tumors. From the PCR reads, TCRdb re-called clones with MiXCR. The data show 84,000 or so clones, with roughly 8.6% seen just once and 8.8% held by the top ten. Patients had received no treatment of any kind before thyroid surgery. The source material was blood. The receptors stem from a female donor with papillary thyroid cancer or a benign thyroid nodule (not recorded which). Some clones in this sample may be carry-over from other donors' samples.

This clone was detected ten times or more. This sequence joins TRBV9 and TRBJ2-3; no definite D call. Trimming left V 6 bases short and J 0 bases short, with 14 bases between. Germline-derived CDR1 and CDR2 are SGDLS and YYNGEE. This CDR3 is 15 amino acids long. For the CDR3, the DNA is TGTGCCAGCAACTACTATACCGGGAGCACAGATACGCAGTATTTT. Protein sequence: CASNYYTGSTDTQYF.

There are many counts of this clone. This chain connects TRBV6-4 to TRBJ2-3; D perhaps matches TRBD2 (6 bases). The length of the CDR3 is 17 residues. V lost 3 bases to trimming and J lost 3 bases, with 19 bases between them. Looked up from germline, CDR1 is MRHNA and CDR2 is SNTAGT. In nucleotides, the CDR3 is TGTGCCAGCAGTGAATCTTCCGGGGGTCGGGAGACAGATACGCAGTATTTT. Translated, it gives CASSESSGGRETDTQYF.

This clone was observed at least ten times. The chain carries TRBV7-6 and TRBJ2-1, with 9 positions matching TRBD2. The CDR3 is 15 amino acids. From germline, CDR1 is SGHVS and CDR2 FNYEAQ. The V segment lost 0 bases and the J segment 9 bases; nucleotides outside the gene matches: 6. The CDR3 loop reads CASSLASGGSTEQFF. The CDR3 DNA reads as TGTGCCAGCAGCTTAGCTAGCGGGGGTTCCACTGAGCAGTTCTTC.

Of note for this clone: With a much larger clone just one base away, this may be a read error. Other DNA variants within this sample encode the same CDR3. V gene TRBV9 combines with J gene TRBJ2-3, with D possibly TRBD2 on 5 matching bases. CDR3 length equals 14 residues. Looked up from germline, CDR1 is SGDLS and CDR2 is YYNGEE. The CDR3 nucleotides read TGTGCCAGCAGCGTAGCCGGGGTCACAGATACACAGTATTTT. Its protein product is CASSVAGVTDTQYF. The variable domain in full, completed from reference TRBV9 and TRBJ2-3, reads DSGVTQTPKHLITATGQRVTLRCSPRSGDLSVYWYQQSLDQGLQFLIQYYNGEERAKGNILERFSAQQFPDLHSELNLSSLELGDSALYFCASSVAGVTDTQYFGPGTRLTVL.

This clone was detected ten times or more. The rearrangement joins TRBV2 to TRBJ2-4, with D unresolved. The germline CDR1 and CDR2 sequences are SNHLY and FYNNEI. With 6 bases removed from V and 0 bases from J, the gap between germline ends came to 15 bases. CDR3 length equals 16 residues. The CDR3 bases are TGTGCCAGCAGCCCCACTCCCAGGATAGCCAAAAACATTCAGTACTTC. Its translation is CASSPTPRIAKNIQYF.

A few counts support this clone. This may be a read error: a much more frequent sequence differs by one nucleotide. The chain joins TRBV30 to TRBJ2-3; 10 nucleotides match TRBD1. CDR3 length: 13 amino acids. The V gene's germline CDR1 is GTSNPN and CDR2 SVGIG (reference sequence). The CDR3 loop reads CTLRQGAGDTQYF. The DNA for the CDR3 is TGTACCTTACGACAGGGGGCCGGAGATACGCAGTATTTT.

This clone was recorded at least ten times. The chain employs TRBV5-1 and TRBJ2-3; no clear D gene. Germline V gene data show CDR1 as SGHRS and CDR2 as YFSETQ. This CDR3 contains 15 residues. The V and J ends lost 0 bases and 3 bases respectively, with 11 bases between them. CDR3 bases: TGCGCCAGCAGCTTGGAGGAAATGAGAACAGATACGCAGTATTTT. It specifies CASSLEEMRTDTQYF.

The V and J genes are TRBV12-3 or TRBV12-4 and TRBJ2-3; 8 bases fit TRBD2. With 2 bases clipped from V and 0 bases from J, the junction kept 10 bases outside the gene matches. The CDR3 contains 18 residues. The CDR3 here is CASSLMSGGTSSTDTQYF. In DNA, the CDR3 is TGTGCCAGCAGTTTAATGAGCGGGGGAACCTCTAGCACAGATACGCAGTATTTT.

V and J are TRBV4-2 and TRBJ2-3; a weak D match, TRBD1 (5 bases). Trimming pared 0 bases from V and 2 bases from J, leaving 12 bases between. The length of the CDR3 is 16 residues. CDR1 LGHNA and CDR2 YNFKEQ come from the germline V gene. The CDR3 region is CASSQDSGRSTDTQYF. The CDR3 DNA is TGTGCCAGCAGCCAAGATTCAGGGCGATCCACAGATACGCAGTATTTT.

This clone was counted many times. The chain carries TRBV7-9 and TRBJ1-1; TRBD1 matches 8 bases. Looked up from germline, CDR1 is SEHNR and CDR2 is FQNEAQ (reference sequence). V lost 1 base to trimming and J lost 4 bases; unmatched junction nucleotides: 5. The CDR3 has 15 amino acids. Written as DNA, the CDR3 is TGTGCCAGCAGCTTAGACTGGCAGGGGGCCACTGAAGCTTTCTTT. This sequence encodes CASSLDWQGATEAFF.

About this clone itself: The sample has other DNA sequences that encode this CDR3 too. The V and J genes are TRBV15 and TRBJ2-5, with unresolved D. The V end was cut by 6 bases, the J end by 4 bases, with 24 bases between. Looked up from germline, CDR1 is LNHNV and CDR2 is YYDKDF (reference sequence). This CDR3 spans 17 amino acids. CDR3 amino acids: CATRVDTSLARRETQYF. CDR3 sequence (DNA): TGTGCCACCAGGGTGGATACAAGTCTGGCACGGAGAGAGACCCAGTACTTC.

The table lists this clone with many counts. The chain is built from TRBV5-1 and TRBJ1-1, with unresolved D. Germline-derived CDR1 and CDR2 are SGHRS and YFSETQ. The CDR3 contains 14 residues. V shed 3 bases and J shed 0 bases, with 9 bases lying between them. CDR3 DNA: TGCGCCAGCAGCTCACGGGGTATGAACACTGAAGCTTTCTTT. Translating gives CASSSRGMNTEAFF.

This clone was seen more than once but under ten times. The genes are TRBV20-1 and TRBJ2-5; 10 nucleotides align to TRBD2. Germline CDR1 and CDR2: DFQATT and SNEGSKA (reference sequence). The CDR3 extends over 15 amino acids. V was pared by 1 base and J by 2 bases, with 4 bases of the junction left unmatched. The CDR3 loop reads CSARGSGGAQETQYF. As DNA, the CDR3 is TGCAGTGCTAGAGGAAGCGGGGGGGCTCAAGAGACCCAGTACTTC.

This clone was detected ten times or more. The V call is TRBV18, the J call TRBJ1-2; TRBD1 agrees at 8 bases. V was pared by 5 bases and J by 4 bases, with 6 bases of the junction left unmatched. The CDR3 totals 14 residues. The germline V gene encodes CDR1 KGHSH and CDR2 LQKENI. CDR3 sequence: CASSGGQALYGYTF. CDR3 nucleotides: TGTGCCAGCTCAGGGGGACAGGCCCTCTATGGCTACACCTTC.

The chain has TRBV5-4 and TRBJ2-5; 9 bases map to TRBD2. The CDR3 length is 15 residues. Per germline, CDR1 SGHNT and CDR2 YYREEE (reference sequence). V was pared by 6 bases and J by 0 bases, with 6 bases of the junction left unmatched. CDR3 sequence: CASTWGGGDQETQYF. CDR3 in DNA: TGTGCCAGCACCTGGGGCGGGGGGGACCAAGAGACCCAGTACTTC.

At least ten counts were recorded for this clone. The V and J genes are TRBV6-1 and TRBJ1-5; tentative D call: TRBD1 (5 bases). The V gene lost 4 bases and the J gene lost 4 bases, with 8 bases spanning the gap. The CDR3 totals 13 residues. In germline, CDR1 is MNHNS, CDR2 SASEGT. DNA for the CDR3: TGTGCCAGCAGTGGGGGGGGGAATCAGCCCCAGCATTTT. Protein: CASSGGGNQPQHF.

This clone appeared many times. V gene TRBV6-1 combines with J gene TRBJ1-5; tentatively, D is TRBD1 (5 bases). V was clipped by 6 bases and J by 5 bases, with 11 bases between them. This CDR3 is built from 13 residues. Germline V gene lookup returns CDR1 MNHNS and CDR2 SASEGT. The CDR3 is CASRYRSHQPQHF. The CDR3 DNA reads TGTGCCAGCAGGTACAGGAGTCATCAGCCCCAGCATTTT.

This clone was counted ten times or more. The chain carries TRBV19 and TRBJ2-7, with TRBD2 as a possible D gene (5 bases). The germline CDR1 and CDR2 sequences are LNHDA and SQIVND (reference sequence). V was pared by 3 bases and J by 3 bases, with 15 bases between. This CDR3 comprises 15 residues. CDR3 DNA: TGTGCCAGTAGTATTGGTGCGGACTCAGACTACGAGCAGTACTTC. This encodes CASSIGADSDYEQYF.

The CDR3 sequence is CAWNRATNTEAFF. The CDR3 bases are TGTGCCTGGAACAGGGCCACGAACACTGAAGCTTTCTTT. The chain links TRBV30 to TRBJ1-1, with D perhaps matching TRBD1 (6 bases). The CDR3 contains 13 residues. Trimming pared 4 bases from V and 1 base from J, leaving 10 bases between. Germline V gene data show CDR1 as GTSNPN and CDR2 as SVGIG (reference sequence).

This sequence joins TRBV12-3 or TRBV12-4 and TRBJ2-5; D not resolved. Between the trimmed V and J ends, which lost 5 bases and 2 bases, there was a span of 12 bases. This CDR3 comprises 14 residues. Here the CDR3 reads CASSLYSLQETQYF. As DNA, the CDR3 is TGTGCCAGCAGTCTCTACAGTTTACAAGAGACCCAGTACTTC.

This clone was counted ten times or more. The rearrangement joins TRBV18 to TRBJ1-6; D is uncertain. The length of the CDR3 is 12 residues. Trimming removed 2 bases at V and 10 bases at J, with 6 bases between. Germline CDR1 is KGHSH and CDR2 is LQKENI. CDR3 DNA sequence: TGTGCCAGCTCACCAGGACCCTCACCCCTCCACTTT. Translating it yields CASSPGPSPLHF.

This clone was seen many times. CDR3 sequence: CASSLGGVFGGTNEKLFF. The CDR3, as DNA: TGCGCCAGCAGCTTGGGAGGAGTATTTGGGGGGACGAATGAAAAACTGTTTTTT. The chain carries TRBV5-1 and TRBJ1-4, with D possibly matching TRBD1 (5 bases). CDR3 length: 18 residues. The germline gives CDR1 SGHRS, CDR2 YFSETQ. V lost 0 bases to trimming and J lost 5 bases, with 20 bases between them.

This clone was recorded many times. This chain joins TRBV30 and TRBJ1-4; TRBD1 might be the D (6 bases). The CDR3 length is 17 residues. CDR1 is GTSNPN and CDR2 is SVGIG in the germline V gene (reference sequence). Trimming stripped 2 bases from V and 0 bases from J, with 16 bases between. This CDR3 reads CAWSKAGAPTTNEKLFF. The CDR3 coding sequence is TGTGCCTGGAGTAAGGCGGGGGCTCCTACAACTAATGAAAAACTGTTTTTT.

Points on this clone: This may be a read error, as it is one base from a much larger clone. Other DNA sequences in the same sample also yield this CDR3. V and J are TRBV4-2 and TRBJ2-2; a weak D match, TRBD2 (5 bases). CDR1 is LGHNA and CDR2 is YNFKEQ in the germline V gene. This CDR3 is built from 15 residues. As DNA, the CDR3 is TGTGCCAGCAGCCAAGATCGAGGGAACACCGGGGAGCTGTTCTTT. As protein: CASSQDRGNTGELFF.

This clone was seen repeatedly, ten times or more. V usage is TRBV5-1 and J usage is TRBJ2-3, with D possibly being TRBD1 (6 bases). V shed 4 bases and J shed 6 bases, with 15 bases lying between them. The germline CDR1 and CDR2 sequences are SGHRS and YFSETQ. This CDR3 has 14 amino acids. CDR3 region: CASSLDRGWDTQYF. CDR3 in DNA: TGCGCCAGCAGCCTGGATAGGGGGTGGGATACGCAGTATTTT.

DNA of the CDR3: TGCGCCAGCAGCACGGGACACGGGGCCAACGAGCAGTACTTC. This sequence encodes CASSTGHGANEQYF. The V and J genes are TRBV5-1 and TRBJ2-7; D possibly corresponds to TRBD1 (6 bases). V lost 4 bases and J lost 5, with 16 bases in between. Per germline, CDR1 SGHRS and CDR2 YFSETQ. CDR3 length: 14 amino acids.

The chain recombines TRBV20-1 with TRBJ2-3; possible D gene TRBD2, 6 bases. The CDR3 has 15 amino acids. Germline CDR1 and CDR2: DFQATT and SNEGSKA (reference sequence). Trimming took off 5 bases at V and 6 bases at J, with 21 bases between the two ends. In DNA form, the CDR3 reads TGCAGTGCTCCTGGCTCTATTGGGGGGTCGGATACGCAGTATTTT. It specifies CSAPGSIGGSDTQYF.

This chain joins TRBV5-6 and TRBJ2-7, with D perhaps TRBD1 (6 bases). V gave up 4 bases and J gave up 3 bases, with 20 bases separating them. From germline, CDR1 is SGHDT and CDR2 YYEEEE. The CDR3 has 16 amino acids. The CDR3 loop reads CASSTGKNGIIYEQYF. The CDR3 nucleotides are TGTGCCAGCAGCACAGGGAAAAACGGTATAATCTACGAGCAGTACTTC.

The table lists this clone with many counts. The chain links TRBV7-2 to TRBJ1-6; 9 bases fit TRBD1. The CDR3 covers 15 residues. V trimming: 5 bases; J trimming: 7 bases; junction bases outside the gene matches: 6. Germline V CDR1 and CDR2: SGHTA, FQGNSA. The CDR3 sequence is CASSLRQGENSPLHF. The DNA of the CDR3 is TGTGCCAGCAGCCTAAGACAGGGGGAGAATTCACCCCTCCACTTT.

As concerns this clone: The sample contains more than one DNA sequence encoding this CDR3. V and J are TRBV6-1 and TRBJ2-7; 13 bases match TRBD2. The CDR3 has 16 residues. In germline, CDR1 is MNHNS, CDR2 SASEGT. The trim removed 5 bases at V and 7 bases at J, leaving 11 bases unmatched. CDR3 DNA: TGTGCCAGCAGTCGTCTAGGGACTAGCGGGGATGGTGAGCAGTACTTC. Translation gives CASSRLGTSGDGEQYF.

This clone was found many times. The genes are TRBV20-1 and TRBJ2-7; 7 positions agree with TRBD2. The germline CDR1 and CDR2 sequences are DFQATT and SNEGSKA (reference sequence). This CDR3 is 12 amino acids long. The V gene end was trimmed by 6 bases and the J gene end by 2 bases; junction bases not matched to a gene: 4. The CDR3 DNA sequence: TGCAGTGCCTCAGCGGGACCCTACGAGCAGTACTTC. Its translation is CSASAGPYEQYF.

At least ten counts were recorded for this clone. The V gene is TRBV6-1, the J gene TRBJ2-1; 14 bases map to TRBD2. Germline assignment: CDR1 MNHNS and CDR2 SASEGT. The CDR3 runs 16 residues. After removal of 6 bases from V and 5 bases from J, the junction contained 6 bases not matched to a gene. CDR3 DNA sequence: TGTGCCAGCAGCCCCAGACTAGCGGGGGGGCACAATGAGCAGTTCTTC. It codes for CASSPRLAGGHNEQFF.